This T cell receptor beta chain was captured in a study of T-cell memory formation after mild COVID-19. This clonotype was detected only a few times. There are 15 residues in the CDR3. Trimming cost V 5 bases and J 4 bases; bases outside gene matches: 8. The germline V gene has CDR1 SGHTA and CDR2 FQGNSA. TCRdb re-called the 5' RACE reads with MiXCR, one entry per CDR3 protein. The table shows 150,000 to 200,000 distinct CDR3 sequences, with around 18% occurring only once. The V call is TRBV7-2, the J call TRBJ2-3, with 8 bases lining up with TRBD2. The receptor comes from a man aged 18 to 30 who had mild COVID-19 (a few samples of this study predate the infection). Cell type and time point are not known. Sequencing was carried out using PBMCs or a T cell subset sorted from them (not recorded which). CDR3 region: CASSGRAGAPDTQYF. The CDR3, as DNA: TGTGCCAGCAGCGGCAGAGCGGGAGCACCAGATACGCAGTATTTT.